One sample yielded the 3 T cell receptor beta chains listed below, sequenced in a study of blood T cell repertoires in COVID-19. The repertoire was sequenced with immunoSEQ multiplex PCR; TCRdb's copy has only in-frame clones and lacks some. The sample yields approximately 530,000 clones, roughly nine tenths seen once. The sample was peripheral blood. The receptor set was obtained from a woman aged 45-65 years with COVID-19, enrolled during active disease.

This chain uses TRBV5-1 with TRBJ1-1; the D gene is possibly TRBD1 (5 bases). The CDR3 is made up of 16 amino acids. The V end was cut by 0 bases, the J end by 5 bases, with 17 bases between. Germline CDR1 SGHRS, CDR2 YFSETQ. The CDR3, as DNA: TGCGCCAGCAGCTTGGGGCAGGGAGGAGAGTGGACTGAAGCTTTCTTT. It yields the protein CASSLGQGGEWTEAFF.

J is TRBJ2-1 and V is TRBV7-2; the match to TRBD1 covers 8 bases. V was pared by 4 bases and J by 4 bases, with 3 bases of the junction left unmatched. The CDR3 runs to 14 residues. The germline V gene encodes CDR1 SGHTA and CDR2 FQGNSA. The CDR3 nucleotides are TGTGCCAGCAGCTCTGGACAGGGATACAATGAGCAGTTCTTC. This encodes CASSSGQGYNEQFF.

The count of this clone is one. The V gene is TRBV30, the J gene TRBJ2-3, with 11 bases that match TRBD2. There are 14 residues in the CDR3. The V gene end was trimmed by 3 bases and the J gene end by 10 bases; junction bases not matched to a gene: 9. CDR1 is GTSNPN and CDR2 is SVGIG in the germline V gene (reference sequence). The CDR3: CAWRSTSGGGAQYF. The CDR3 bases are TGTGCCTGGAGGTCTACTAGCGGGGGAGGGGCGCAGTATTTT.